This entry lists 3 T cell receptor beta chains sequenced from one sample in a study of cytomegalovirus exposure and HLA in healthy donors. Vbeta (60) and Jbeta (13) primers were used in the PCR. Sequenced by immunoSEQ multiplex PCR; TCRdb stores in-frame clones only, minus some. The data show almost 200,000 clones, with more than 75% seen just once and around 0.42% held by the top ten. Material for sequencing was PBMCs. These receptors were collected from a male donor in good health and CMV-seropositive.

V and J are TRBV19 and TRBJ1-2; a possible D gene is TRBD1 (6 bases). The CDR3 sequence is 15 residues long. V was trimmed by 6 bases and J by 4 bases, leaving 18 bases between them. CDR1 is LNHDA, CDR2 SQIVND, per germline (reference sequence). The CDR3 nucleotides read TGTGCCAGTAGGAACAGGGCCCTCGGTAGCTATGGCTACACCTTC. Amino acid sequence: CASRNRALGSYGYTF.

V is TRBV6-5 and J is TRBJ1-5, with D possibly being TRBD1 (5 bases). CDR1 is MNHEY, CDR2 SVGAGI, per germline. V was trimmed by 4 bases and J by 2 bases, leaving 9 bases between them. The CDR3 is 14 amino acids. CDR3 sequence (DNA): TGTGCCAGCAGTTCTCGGGGGGGCAATCAGCCCCAGCATTTT. As protein: CASSSRGGNQPQHF.

This chain connects TRBV27 to TRBJ1-5; no firm D call. V was trimmed by 5 bases and J by 9 bases, leaving 14 bases between them. The CDR3 has 13 amino acids. Germline V gives CDR1 MNHEY, CDR2 SMNVEV (reference sequence). Written as DNA, the CDR3 is TGTGCCAGCAGTGGGAACGGGATTCTGCCCCAGCATTTT. It yields the protein CASSGNGILPQHF.